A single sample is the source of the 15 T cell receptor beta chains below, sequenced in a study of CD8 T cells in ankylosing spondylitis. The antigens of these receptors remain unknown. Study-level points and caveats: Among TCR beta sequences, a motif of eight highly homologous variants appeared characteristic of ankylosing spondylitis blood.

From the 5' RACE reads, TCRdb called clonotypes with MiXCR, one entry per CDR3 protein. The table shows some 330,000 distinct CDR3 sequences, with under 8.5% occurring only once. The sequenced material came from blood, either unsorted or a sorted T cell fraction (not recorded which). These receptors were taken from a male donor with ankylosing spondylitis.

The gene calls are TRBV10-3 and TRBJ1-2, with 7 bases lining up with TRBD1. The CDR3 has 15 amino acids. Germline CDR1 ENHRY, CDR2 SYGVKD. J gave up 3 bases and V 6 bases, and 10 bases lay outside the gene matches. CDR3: CAIRRQGLGDYGYTF. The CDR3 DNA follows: TGTGCCATCAGGAGACAGGGTCTTGGGGACTATGGCTACACCTTC.

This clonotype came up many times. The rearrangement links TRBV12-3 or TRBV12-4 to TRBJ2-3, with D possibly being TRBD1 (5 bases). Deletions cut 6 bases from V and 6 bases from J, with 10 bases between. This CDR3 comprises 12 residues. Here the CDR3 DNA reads TGTGCCAGCAGGACAGAACCTGATACGCAGTATTTT. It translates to CASRTEPDTQYF.

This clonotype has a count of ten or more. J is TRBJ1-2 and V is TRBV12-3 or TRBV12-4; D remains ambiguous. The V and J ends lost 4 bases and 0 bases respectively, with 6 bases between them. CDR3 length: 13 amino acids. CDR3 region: CASSSEANYGYTF. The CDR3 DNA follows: TGTGCCAGCAGTTCGGAAGCTAACTATGGCTACACCTTC.

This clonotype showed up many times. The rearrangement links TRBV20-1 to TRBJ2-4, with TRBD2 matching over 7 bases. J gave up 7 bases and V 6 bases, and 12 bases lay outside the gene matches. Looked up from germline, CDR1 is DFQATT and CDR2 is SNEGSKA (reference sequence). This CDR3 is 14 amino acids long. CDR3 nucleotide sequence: TGCAGTGCCGGGACTAAACCGCCTGTGAACATTCAGTACTTC. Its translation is CSAGTKPPVNIQYF.

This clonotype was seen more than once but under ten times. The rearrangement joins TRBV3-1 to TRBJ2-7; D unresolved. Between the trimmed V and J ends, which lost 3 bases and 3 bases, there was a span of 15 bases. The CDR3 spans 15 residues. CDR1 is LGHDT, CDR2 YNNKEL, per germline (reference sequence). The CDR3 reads CASSHRSSPYYEQYF. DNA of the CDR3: TGTGCCAGCAGCCACCGGAGCAGCCCGTACTACGAGCAGTACTTC.

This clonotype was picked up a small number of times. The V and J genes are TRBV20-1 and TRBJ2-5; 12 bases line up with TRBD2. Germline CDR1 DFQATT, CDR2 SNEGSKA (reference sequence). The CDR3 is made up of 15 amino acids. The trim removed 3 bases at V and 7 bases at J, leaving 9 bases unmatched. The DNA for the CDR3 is TGCAGTGCTAGTTGGACTAGCGGGGCGACCAGGACCCAGTACTTC. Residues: CSASWTSGATRTQYF.

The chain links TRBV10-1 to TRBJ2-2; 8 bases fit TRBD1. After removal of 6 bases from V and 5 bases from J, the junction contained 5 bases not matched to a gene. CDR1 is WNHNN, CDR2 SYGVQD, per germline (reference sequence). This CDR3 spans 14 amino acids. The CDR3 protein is CASRARQGTGELFF. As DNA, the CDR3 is TGCGCCAGCAGGGCCCGACAGGGGACCGGGGAGCTGTTTTTT.

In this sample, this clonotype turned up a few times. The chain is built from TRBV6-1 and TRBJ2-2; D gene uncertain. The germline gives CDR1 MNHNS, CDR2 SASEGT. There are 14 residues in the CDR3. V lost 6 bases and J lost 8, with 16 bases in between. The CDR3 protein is CASSPVLVGGELFF. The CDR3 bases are TGTGCCAGCAGCCCCGTGCTGGTGGGTGGGGAGCTGTTTTTT.

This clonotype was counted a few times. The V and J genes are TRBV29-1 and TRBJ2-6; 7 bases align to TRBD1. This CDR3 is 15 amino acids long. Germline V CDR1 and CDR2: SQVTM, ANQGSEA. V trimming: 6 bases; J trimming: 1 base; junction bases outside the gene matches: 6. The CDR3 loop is CSVKDRESGANVLTF. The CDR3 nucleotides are TGCAGCGTGAAAGACAGGGAGTCTGGGGCCAACGTCCTGACTTTC.

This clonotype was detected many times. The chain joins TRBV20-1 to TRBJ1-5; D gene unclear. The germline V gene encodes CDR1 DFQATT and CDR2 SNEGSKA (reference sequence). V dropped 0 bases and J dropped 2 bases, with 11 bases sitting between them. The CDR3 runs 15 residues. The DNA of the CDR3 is TGCAGTGCTAGAGACCGCTCCGGGGGCAATCAGCCCCAGCATTTT. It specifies CSARDRSGGNQPQHF.

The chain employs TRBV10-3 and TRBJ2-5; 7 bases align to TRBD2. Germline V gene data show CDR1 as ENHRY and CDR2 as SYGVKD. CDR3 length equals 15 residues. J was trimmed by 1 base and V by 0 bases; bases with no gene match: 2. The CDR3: CAISESPSGQETQYF. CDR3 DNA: TGTGCCATCAGTGAGTCGCCTAGCGGCCAAGAGACCCAGTACTTC.

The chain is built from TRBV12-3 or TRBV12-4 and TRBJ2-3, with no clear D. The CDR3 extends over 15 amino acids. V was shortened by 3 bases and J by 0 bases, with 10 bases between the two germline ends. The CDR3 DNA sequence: TGTGCCAGCAGTTTTGGCAGATCTAGCACAGATACGCAGTATTTT. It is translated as CASSFGRSSTDTQYF.

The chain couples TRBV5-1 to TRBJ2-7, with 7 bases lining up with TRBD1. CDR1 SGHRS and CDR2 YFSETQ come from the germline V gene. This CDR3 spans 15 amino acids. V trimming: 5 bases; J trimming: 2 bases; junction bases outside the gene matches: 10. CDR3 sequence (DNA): TGCGCCAGCAGGTTCGACAGGGATATTCCCTACGAGCAGTACTTC. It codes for CASRFDRDIPYEQYF.

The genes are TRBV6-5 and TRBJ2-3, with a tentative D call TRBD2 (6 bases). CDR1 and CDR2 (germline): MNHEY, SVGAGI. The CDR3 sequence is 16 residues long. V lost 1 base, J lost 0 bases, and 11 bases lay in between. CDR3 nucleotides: TGTGCCAGCAGTTACTTCGCAGGGACTAGCACAGATACGCAGTATTTT. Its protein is CASSYFAGTSTDTQYF.

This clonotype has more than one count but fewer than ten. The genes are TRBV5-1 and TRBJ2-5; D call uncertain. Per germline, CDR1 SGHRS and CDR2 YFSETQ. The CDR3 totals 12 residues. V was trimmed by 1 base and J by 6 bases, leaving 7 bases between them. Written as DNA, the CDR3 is TGCGCCAGCAGCTTGAATTGGCAGACCCAGTACTTC. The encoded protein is CASSLNWQTQYF.